The present T cell receptor (beta chain) was sequenced within a study of human T cells and chemical hapten exposure. Study-wide points: With regard to DPC sensitization, TCRs above 1 in 1000 frequency did not change. PT1 expanded TCR numbers rose with patch test score.

Individual cDNA molecules in this library carried unique molecular identifiers. As processed by the authors: Approximately 100,000 TCRs per sample was the median, with a range of roughly 23,224 to 690,600. From the RACE reads, TCRdb called clonotypes with MiXCR, one entry per CDR3 protein. The authors' filters were not applied to this entry. In the table there are roughly 380,000 distinct CDR3 sequences, nearly 6.5% of which are singletons. Time point meaning: patch test 2, 6 weeks after DPC sensitization. Treatment noted: therapeutic diphenylcyclopropenone sensitization with weekly scalp DPC. In this sample, this clonotype turned up many times. Antigen specificity is unknown. The CDR3 loop spans 12 amino acids. CDR1 MNHNS and CDR2 SASEGT come from the germline V gene. The V and J ends lost 10 bases and 5 bases, in that order; junction bases with no gene match: 5.

This clonotype originated in a woman aged 18-30 years with alopecia areata. Some clones in this sample may be carry-over from other donors' samples. This material consisted of whole blood, taken in connection with sensitization to the hapten diphenylcyclopropenone (DPC). The J gene is TRBJ1-5, the V gene TRBV6-1, with TRBD1 matching over 7 bases. The CDR3 loop is CAIGQDYQPQHF. The CDR3 DNA reads TGTGCCATCGGACAGGATTATCAGCCCCAGCATTTT.